This paragraph reports one T cell receptor beta chain. What antigen it recognizes has not been identified. No much larger clone is present one base from it, and per-base qualities are unavailable. These data come from a study of T cell changes during pregnancy in multiple sclerosis (dated by TCRdb to the late 2010s). Looking at the study overall: The study looked at changes in the T cell repertoire across pregnancy in women with multiple sclerosis.

The method behind the library was the immunoSEQ multiplex PCR assay. TCRdb's version of the immuneACCESS table is confined to in-frame rearrangements and falls short of the full clone set. An unresolved V gene accounts for under half of the shortfall where checked; the remainder is of unknown origin. The sample records about 99,000 clones, 92% of which are singletons. In total, the top ten clones hold 0.9% to 0.95% of the sample. CDR1 and CDR2 are drawn from the germline V gene (reference sequence): SGHKS, YYEKEE. V lost 6 bases and J lost 9 bases, and the count of bases not matched to a germline gene is 14. Reading from cysteine to phenylalanine, the CDR3 counts 15 amino acids. Here the CDR3 DNA is all that survives: 45 bases in frame from base 1.

The TCR comes from a female donor with multiple sclerosis, enrolled in a pregnancy study. The rearrangement joined TRBV5-5 to TRBJ2-1; TRBD1 lines up with 8 middle nucleotides. Sequenced here: peripheral blood, sampled after pregnancy. The CDR3 region reads CASNFGRQGAGEQFF. The DNA reads as follows: TGTGCCAGCAACTTTGGGAGGCAGGGGGCGGGTGAGCAGTTCTTC.